A selection of T cell receptor beta chains follows, all from one sample in a study of T cell repertoires in cytomegalovirus infection. TCRdb reprocessed the reads with MiXCR, giving one entry per CDR3 protein. The profile shows some 180,000 distinct CDR3 sequences, 17% of them singletons. Sequencing used CD8+ T cells from PBMCs. These receptors all come from a human donor in good health (CMV status not recorded). Some clones in this sample may be carry-over from other donors' samples. Each CDR3 is given with its conserved first and last residue. The order of the fields is clone size, V gene, D gene, J gene, CDR3 protein, CDR3 DNA. D genes are given only for firm matches. Expanded clones are given a class, and other clones once, few, many or no size at all.

size: .; V: TRBV4-1; D: TRBD1; J: TRBJ2-7; CDR3: CASSQGSQGVWEQYF; DNA: TGCGCCAGCAGCCAAGGGTCCCAGGGGGTGTGGGAGCAGTACTTC
size: .; V: TRBV12-3/TRBV12-4; D: .; J: TRBJ1-2; CDR3: CAILPSQGLNYGYTF; DNA: TGTGCCATTCTACCATCCCAGGGGCTTAACTATGGCTACACCTTC
size: .; V: TRBV4-1; D: .; J: TRBJ1-2; CDR3: CASSQDKGTLNYGYTF; DNA: TGCGCCAGCAGCCAAGATAAGGGTACCCTTAACTATGGCTACACCTTC
size: .; V: TRBV28; D: .; J: TRBJ1-2; CDR3: CASSFHYQGGYTF; DNA: TGTGCCAGCAGTTTTCACTATCAGGGCGGCTACACCTTC
size: few; V: TRBV7-9; D: TRBD1; J: TRBJ1-5; CDR3: CASSLLEGGGQPQHF; DNA: TGTGCCAGCAGCTTATTGGAAGGGGGCGGCCAGCCCCAGCATTTT
size: few; V: TRBV7-6; D: TRBD1; J: TRBJ1-1; CDR3: CASSLRGQGAIFTEAFF; DNA: TGTGCCAGCAGCTTGCGCGGCCAGGGGGCCATCTTCACTGAAGCTTTCTTT
size: .; V: TRBV4-1; D: .; J: TRBJ2-7; CDR3: CASRGRSGDEQYF; DNA: TGCGCCAGCCGGGGGAGATCTGGGGACGAGCAGTACTTC
size: .; V: TRBV7-9; D: TRBD1; J: TRBJ2-1; CDR3: CASKDRGLHEQFF; DNA: TGTGCCAGCAAGGACAGGGGACTCCATGAGCAGTTCTTC
size: .; V: TRBV5-6; D: .; J: TRBJ1-5; CDR3: CASSLAISRQPQHF; DNA: TGTGCCAGCAGCTTGGCCATCAGTCGCCAGCCCCAGCATTTT
size: few; V: TRBV6-6; D: .; J: TRBJ2-1; CDR3: CASSYWGPTEQFF; DNA: TGTGCCAGCAGTTACTGGGGTCCTACTGAGCAGTTCTTC
size: .; V: TRBV7-2; D: .; J: TRBJ2-7; CDR3: CASSPSQGKLLYEQYF; DNA: TGTGCCAGCAGCCCTAGCCAGGGAAAGCTACTGTACGAGCAGTACTTC
size: .; V: TRBV12-3/TRBV12-4; D: TRBD1; J: TRBJ1-1; CDR3: CASSPQGEAFF; DNA: TGTGCCAGCAGTCCACAGGGGGAAGCTTTCTTT
size: .; V: TRBV6-2/TRBV6-3; D: .; J: TRBJ2-2; CDR3: CASSYQARMRGTTGELFF; DNA: TGTGCCAGCAGTTACCAGGCCAGAATGAGGGGTACCACCGGGGAGCTGTTTTTT
size: few; V: TRBV12-3/TRBV12-4; D: .; J: TRBJ2-5; CDR3: CASSYRPIHQETQYF; DNA: TGTGCCAGCAGTTATCGCCCGATCCATCAAGAGACCCAGTACTTC
size: few; V: TRBV4-1; D: .; J: TRBJ2-6; CDR3: CASSQDQGAGANVLTF; DNA: TGCGCCAGCAGCCAAGACCAGGGCGCTGGGGCCAACGTCCTGACTTTC
size: few; V: TRBV7-2; D: TRBD2; J: TRBJ2-5; CDR3: CASSPSGGAGETQYF; DNA: TGTGCCAGCAGCCCCAGCGGGGGGGCCGGAGAGACCCAGTACTTC
size: .; V: TRBV5-6; D: .; J: TRBJ1-6; CDR3: CASSLGTVASPLHF; DNA: TGTGCCAGCAGCTTGGGGACAGTGGCCTCACCCCTCCACTTT
size: .; V: TRBV6-1; D: TRBD1; J: TRBJ2-7; CDR3: CASSRPGTGASYEQYF; DNA: TGTGCCAGCAGTCGACCCGGGACAGGGGCCTCCTACGAGCAGTACTTC
size: .; V: TRBV13; D: TRBD1; J: TRBJ1-2; CDR3: CASSGGTGKYGYTF; DNA: TGTGCCAGCAGCGGAGGGACAGGGAAGTATGGCTACACCTTC
size: .; V: TRBV29-1; D: TRBD1; J: TRBJ1-2; CDR3: CSATRSRGDYGYTF; DNA: TGCAGCGCAACGAGGTCCAGGGGGGACTATGGCTACACCTTC
size: many; V: TRBV2; D: .; J: TRBJ2-7; CDR3: CASSAGTRYEQYF; DNA: TGTGCCAGCAGTGCCGGGACACGATACGAGCAGTACTTC
size: few; V: TRBV18; D: .; J: TRBJ1-2; CDR3: CASSPPLFSQADYGYTF; DNA: TGTGCCAGCTCACCACCGCTCTTCTCTCAGGCGGACTATGGCTACACCTTC
size: few; V: TRBV27; D: .; J: TRBJ2-1; CDR3: CASRRPLDHNEQFF; DNA: TGTGCCAGTCGACGACCGTTAGACCACAATGAGCAGTTCTTC
size: .; V: TRBV7-2; D: .; J: TRBJ1-1; CDR3: CASSPLGGPEPEAFF; DNA: TGTGCCAGCAGCCCTCTCGGGGGGCCTGAGCCTGAAGCTTTCTTT
size: .; V: TRBV28; D: .; J: TRBJ1-5; CDR3: CASWDTSNQPQHF; DNA: TGTGCCAGCTGGGACACCTCCAATCAGCCCCAGCATTTT
size: few; V: TRBV4-1; D: .; J: TRBJ1-1; CDR3: CASSPGRIATEAFF; DNA: TGTGCCAGCAGCCCCGGTCGGATAGCCACTGAAGCTTTCTTT
size: few; V: TRBV7-9; D: TRBD1; J: TRBJ2-3; CDR3: CASSLERQGPDTQYF; DNA: TGTGCCAGCAGCTTAGAACGACAGGGCCCAGATACGCAGTATTTT
size: .; V: TRBV5-1; D: .; J: TRBJ2-7; CDR3: CASSLWTALTYEQYF; DNA: TGCGCCAGCAGCCTGTGGACAGCCCTTACCTACGAGCAGTACTTC
size: .; V: TRBV25-1; D: .; J: TRBJ2-7; CDR3: CASTHGNYEQYF; DNA: TGTGCCAGCACCCACGGGAACTACGAGCAGTACTTC
size: .; V: TRBV15; D: .; J: TRBJ2-5; CDR3: CATSRDMEGAETQYF; DNA: TGTGCCACCAGCAGAGATATGGAGGGGGCGGAGACCCAGTACTTC
size: once; V: TRBV20-1; D: TRBD1; J: TRBJ2-2; CDR3: CSAWDRGPGELFF; DNA: TGCAGTGCTTGGGACAGGGGGCCCGGGGAGCTGTTTTTT
size: few; V: TRBV12-3/TRBV12-4; D: .; J: TRBJ2-5; CDR3: CASSFTGAGLETQYF; DNA: TGTGCCAGCAGTTTTACGGGGGCGGGGTTGGAGACCCAGTACTTC
size: few; V: TRBV7-9; D: .; J: TRBJ1-2; CDR3: CAGRGAGPDGYTF; DNA: TGTGCCGGGCGAGGAGCAGGGCCAGATGGCTACACCTTC
size: few; V: TRBV6-2/TRBV6-3; D: .; J: TRBJ1-1; CDR3: CASSRGTLPDTEAFF; DNA: TGTGCCAGCAGCCGAGGAACGCTACCGGACACTGAAGCTTTCTTT
size: .; V: TRBV9; D: .; J: TRBJ1-1; CDR3: CASSAGPRLNTEAFF; DNA: TGTGCCAGCAGCGCGGGACCCCGACTGAACACTGAAGCTTTCTTT
size: .; V: TRBV20-1; D: .; J: TRBJ1-1; CDR3: CSADTSGAVNTEAFF; DNA: TGCAGTGCGGATACTTCAGGGGCGGTGAACACTGAAGCTTTCTTT
size: few; V: TRBV11-1; D: TRBD1; J: TRBJ2-7; CDR3: CASSFTGTGYEQYF; DNA: TGTGCCAGCAGCTTCACCGGGACAGGCTACGAGCAGTACTTC
size: .; V: TRBV6-1; D: .; J: TRBJ1-2; CDR3: CASSVARTNYGYTF; DNA: TGTGCCAGCAGTGTGGCCAGGACTAACTATGGCTACACCTTC
size: few; V: TRBV12-3/TRBV12-4; D: .; J: TRBJ1-4; CDR3: CAVGPSEEKLFF; DNA: TGTGCAGTCGGTCCTTCGGAAGAAAAACTGTTTTTT
size: few; V: TRBV7-9; D: TRBD2; J: TRBJ2-1; CDR3: CASSLIAGVKSHEQFF; DNA: TGTGCCAGCAGCTTGATAGCGGGGGTTAAGTCCCATGAGCAGTTCTTC
size: .; V: TRBV7-9; D: .; J: TRBJ2-2; CDR3: CASVAGGELFF; DNA: TGTGCCAGCGTAGCCGGCGGGGAGCTGTTTTTT
size: few; V: TRBV9; D: .; J: TRBJ1-6; CDR3: CASSGPNSPLHF; DNA: TGTGCCAGCAGCGGCCCCAATTCACCCCTCCACTTT
size: many; V: TRBV12-3/TRBV12-4; D: TRBD1; J: TRBJ1-2; CDR3: CASSPGTVYGYTF; DNA: TGTGCCAGCAGCCCGGGGACAGTCTATGGCTACACCTTC
size: few; V: TRBV14; D: .; J: TRBJ1-2; CDR3: CASSPGDPTGYTF; DNA: TGTGCCAGCAGCCCGGGGGACCCGACGGGCTACACCTTC